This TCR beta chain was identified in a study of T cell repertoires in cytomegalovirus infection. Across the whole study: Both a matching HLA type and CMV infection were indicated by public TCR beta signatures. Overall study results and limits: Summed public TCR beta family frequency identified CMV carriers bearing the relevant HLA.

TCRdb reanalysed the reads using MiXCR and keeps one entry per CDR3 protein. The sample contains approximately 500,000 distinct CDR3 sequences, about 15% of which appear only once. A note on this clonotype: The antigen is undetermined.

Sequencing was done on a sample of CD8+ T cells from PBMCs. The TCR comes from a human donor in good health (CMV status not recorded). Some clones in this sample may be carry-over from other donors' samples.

The CDR3 sequence: CARQGLGEQYF. The CDR3 coding sequence is TGTGCCAGACAGGGTCTAGGTGAGCAGTACTTC. The chain recombines TRBV2 with TRBJ2-7; tentatively, D is TRBD1 (6 bases). The CDR3 totals 11 residues. With 9 bases removed from V and 7 bases from J, the gap between germline ends came to 13 bases. Germline V gives CDR1 SNHLY, CDR2 FYNNEI.